The clone carrying this T cell receptor beta chain appeared a few times. This entry comes from a study of blood T cell repertoires in COVID-19. As for the study in general: T cells, B-cell-depleted T cells, or PBMCs supplied cDNA or gDNA.

V was clipped by 0 bases and J by 10 bases, with 13 bases between them. Per germline, CDR1 MGHRA and CDR2 YSYEKL. The CDR3 contains 15 residues. Assay used: immunoSEQ multiplex PCR; TCRdb lists only in-frame clones, some missing. This table has about 99,000 clones, approximately 87% appearing once. This chain connects TRBV4-1 to TRBJ1-6, with D possibly being TRBD1 (5 bases). The sequencing input was peripheral blood. This TCR derives from a human donor in a cohort sampled during active or convalescent COVID-19. CDR3 nucleotide sequence: TGCGCCAGCAGCCAAGAGGGGCAGGGAAGATCACCCCTCCACTTT. It yields the protein CASSQEGQGRSPLHF.